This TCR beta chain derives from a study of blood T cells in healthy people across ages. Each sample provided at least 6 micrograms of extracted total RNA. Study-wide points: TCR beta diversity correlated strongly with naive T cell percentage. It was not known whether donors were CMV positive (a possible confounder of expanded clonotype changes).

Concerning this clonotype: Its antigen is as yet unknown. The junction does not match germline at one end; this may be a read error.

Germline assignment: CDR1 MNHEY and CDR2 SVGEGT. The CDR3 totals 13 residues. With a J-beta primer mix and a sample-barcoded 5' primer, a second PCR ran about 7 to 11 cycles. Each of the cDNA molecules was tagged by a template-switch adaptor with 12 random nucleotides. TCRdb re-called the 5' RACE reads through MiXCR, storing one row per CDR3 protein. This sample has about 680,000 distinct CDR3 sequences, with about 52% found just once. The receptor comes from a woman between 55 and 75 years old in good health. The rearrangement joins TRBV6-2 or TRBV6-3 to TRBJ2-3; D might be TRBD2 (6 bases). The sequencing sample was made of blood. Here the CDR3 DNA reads TGTGCCGGCAGTTACGGTACGGGAGCCACGCAGTATTTT. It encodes CAGSYGTGATQYF.